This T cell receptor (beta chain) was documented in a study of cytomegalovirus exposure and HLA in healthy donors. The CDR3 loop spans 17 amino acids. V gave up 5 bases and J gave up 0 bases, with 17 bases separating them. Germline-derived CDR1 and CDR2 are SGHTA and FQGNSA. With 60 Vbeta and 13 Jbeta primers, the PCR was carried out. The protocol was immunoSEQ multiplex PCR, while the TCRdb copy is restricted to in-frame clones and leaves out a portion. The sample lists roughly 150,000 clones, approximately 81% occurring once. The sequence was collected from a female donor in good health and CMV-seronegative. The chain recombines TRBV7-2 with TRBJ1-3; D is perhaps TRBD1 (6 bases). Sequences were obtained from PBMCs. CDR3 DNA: TGTGCCAGCAGCCCCTATACAGGGCCACTCTCTGGAAACACCATATATTTT. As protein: CASSPYTGPLSGNTIYF.